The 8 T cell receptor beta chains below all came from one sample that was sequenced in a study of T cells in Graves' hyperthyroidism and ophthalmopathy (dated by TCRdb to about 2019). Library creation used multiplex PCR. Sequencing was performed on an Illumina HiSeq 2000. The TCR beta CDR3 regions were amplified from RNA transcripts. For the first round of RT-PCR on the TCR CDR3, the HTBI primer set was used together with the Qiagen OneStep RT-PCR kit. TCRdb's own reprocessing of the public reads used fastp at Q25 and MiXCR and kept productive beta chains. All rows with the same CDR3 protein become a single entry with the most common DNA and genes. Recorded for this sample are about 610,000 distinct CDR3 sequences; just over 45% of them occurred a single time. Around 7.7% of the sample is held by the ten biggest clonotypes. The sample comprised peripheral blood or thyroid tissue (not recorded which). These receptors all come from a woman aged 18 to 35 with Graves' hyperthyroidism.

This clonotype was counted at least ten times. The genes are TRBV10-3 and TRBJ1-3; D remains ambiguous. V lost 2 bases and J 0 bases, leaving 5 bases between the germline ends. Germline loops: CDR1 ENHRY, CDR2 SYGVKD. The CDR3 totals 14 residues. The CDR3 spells CAISEPNSGNTIYF. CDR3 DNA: TGTGCCATCAGTGAGCCGAACTCTGGAAACACCATATATTTT.

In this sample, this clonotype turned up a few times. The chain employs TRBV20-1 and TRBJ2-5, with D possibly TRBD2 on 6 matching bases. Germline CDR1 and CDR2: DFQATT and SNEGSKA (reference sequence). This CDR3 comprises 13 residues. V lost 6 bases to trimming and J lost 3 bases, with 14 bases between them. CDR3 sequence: CSAVRLEEETQYF. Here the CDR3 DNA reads TGCAGTGCCGTAAGACTAGAAGAAGAGACCCAGTACTTC.

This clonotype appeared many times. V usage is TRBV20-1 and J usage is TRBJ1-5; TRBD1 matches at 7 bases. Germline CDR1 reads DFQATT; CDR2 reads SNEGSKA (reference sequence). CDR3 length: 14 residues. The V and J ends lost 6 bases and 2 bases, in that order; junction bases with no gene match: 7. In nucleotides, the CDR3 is TGCAGTGCAAGGTACAGGGGTGGCAATCAGCCCCAGCATTTT. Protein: CSARYRGGNQPQHF.

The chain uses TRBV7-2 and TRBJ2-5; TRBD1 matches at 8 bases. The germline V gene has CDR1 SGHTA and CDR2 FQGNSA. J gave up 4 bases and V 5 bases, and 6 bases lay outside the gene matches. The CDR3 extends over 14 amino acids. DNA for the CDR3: TGTGCCAGCAGCCAGCAGGGGGCAGGAGAGACCCAGTACTTC. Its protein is CASSQQGAGETQYF.

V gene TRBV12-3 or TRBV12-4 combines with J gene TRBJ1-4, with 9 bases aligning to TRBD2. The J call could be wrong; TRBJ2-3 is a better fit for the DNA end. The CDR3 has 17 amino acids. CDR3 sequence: CASSPLGGRVYGDTQYF. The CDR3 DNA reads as TGTGCCAGCAGTCCCCTTGGCGGGAGGGTTTACGGAGATACGCAGTATTTT.

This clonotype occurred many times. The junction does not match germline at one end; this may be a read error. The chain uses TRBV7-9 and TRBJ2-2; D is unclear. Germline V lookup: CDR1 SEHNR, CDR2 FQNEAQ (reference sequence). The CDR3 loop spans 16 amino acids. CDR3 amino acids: CASSLGLAENTGELFF. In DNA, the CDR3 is TGTGCCAGCAGTTTAGGGCTCGCGGAGAACACCGGGGAGCTGTTTTTT.

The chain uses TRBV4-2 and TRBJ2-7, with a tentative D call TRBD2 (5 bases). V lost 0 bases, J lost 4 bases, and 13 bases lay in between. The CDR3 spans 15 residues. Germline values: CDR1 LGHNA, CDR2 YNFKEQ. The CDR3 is CASSQEQEGTYEQYF. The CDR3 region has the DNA TGTGCCAGCAGCCAAGAACAAGAGGGAACATACGAGCAGTACTTC.

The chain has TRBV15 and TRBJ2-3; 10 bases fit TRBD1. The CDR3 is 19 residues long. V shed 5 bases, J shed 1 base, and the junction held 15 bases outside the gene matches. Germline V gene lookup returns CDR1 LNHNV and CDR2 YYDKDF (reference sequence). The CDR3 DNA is TGTGCCACCAGCGTCTCCCGGGACAGGGGAGTGGCTGGCACAGATACGCAGTATTTT. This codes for CATSVSRDRGVAGTDTQYF. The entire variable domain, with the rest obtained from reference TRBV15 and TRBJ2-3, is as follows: DAMVIQNPRYQVTQFGKPVTLSCSQTLNHNVMYWYQQKSSQAPKLLFHYYDKDFNNEADTPDNFQSRRPNTSFCFLDIRSPGLGDTAMYLCATSVSRDRGVAGTDTQYFGPGTRLTVL.